The 14 T cell receptor beta chains below come from one sample, sequenced in a study of Graves' ophthalmopathy and Graves' hyperthyroidism. RNA served as the template for amplifying TCR beta CDR3 regions. An opening RT-PCR round employed HTBI primers and preceded a second-round multiplex PCR. TCRdb recomputed calls from the multiplex PCR reads with MiXCR, one row per CDR3 protein. The data show hundreds of thousands of distinct CDR3 sequences, roughly 50% seen once. Sequences were obtained from peripheral blood. These receptors all stem from an adult man with Graves' ophthalmopathy.

The chain has TRBV10-3 and TRBJ1-1; D is uncertain. CDR3 length: 11 residues. The V gene lost 10 bases and the J gene lost 5 bases, with 11 bases spanning the gap. CDR1 and CDR2 from the germline V gene are ENHRY and SYGVKD. The CDR3 DNA follows: TGTGCCAGCAAAGGCTTAACTGAAGCTTTCTTT. Protein sequence: CASKGLTEAFF.

The chain couples TRBV29-1 to TRBJ1-4; 7 bases map to TRBD1. J gave up 7 bases and V 6 bases, and 11 bases lay outside the gene matches. Germline V gene sequence: CDR1 SQVTM, CDR2 ANQGSEA. This CDR3 is 14 amino acids long. CDR3 bases: TGCAGCGTCACATCGACAGGGTCAGGTGAAAAACTGTTTTTT. Amino acids: CSVTSTGSGEKLFF.

The chain combines TRBV19 with TRBJ1-6; D might be TRBD1 (5 bases). Trimming took 7 bases from V and 8 from J, leaving 18 bases between them. Looked up from germline, CDR1 is LNHDA and CDR2 is SQIVND (reference sequence). CDR3 length: 15 amino acids. The CDR3 DNA reads as TGTGCCAGTAAGGACTTTATCCTAGGGGATTCACCCCTCCACTTT. Its protein product is CASKDFILGDSPLHF.

In this sample, this clonotype turned up a few times. The gene calls are TRBV29-1 and TRBJ2-7, with D possibly TRBD2 on 5 matching bases. This CDR3 is 14 amino acids long. Germline CDR1 and CDR2: SQVTM and ANQGSEA. Trimming stripped 7 bases from V and 6 bases from J, with 22 bases between. The CDR3, as DNA: TGCAGCGCCGCGGACTGGAAGCCACCGTTCGAGCAGTACTTC. This encodes CSAADWKPPFEQYF.

This rearrangement joins TRBV11-2 to TRBJ1-2; D perhaps matches TRBD1 (5 bases). The V and J ends lost 1 base and 12 bases respectively, with 18 bases between them. CDR3 length: 14 amino acids. Germline-derived CDR1 and CDR2 are SGHAT and FQNNGV. CDR3 loop: CASSLAAGNSGNTF. DNA of the CDR3: TGTGCCAGCAGCTTAGCTGCAGGGAACTCTGGAAACACCTTC. Variable domain in full (rest from reference TRBV11-2 and TRBJ1-2): EAGVAQSPRYKIIEKRQSVAFWCNPISGHATLYWYQQILGQGPKLLIQFQNNGVVDDSQLPKDRFSAERLKGVDSTLKIQPAKLEDSAVYLCASSLAAGNSGNTFGSGTRLTVV.

This chain connects TRBV7-9 to TRBJ1-4; D gene unclear. Trimming cost V 5 bases and J 3 bases, with 7 bases left between them. The CDR3 length is 13 residues. The germline V gene encodes CDR1 SEHNR and CDR2 FQNEAQ (reference sequence). The CDR3 DNA reads TGTGCCAGCAGCCCAAGTTCTAATGAAAAACTGTTTTTT. Protein sequence: CASSPSSNEKLFF.

This chain joins TRBV4-1 and TRBJ2-7; 7 nucleotides line up with TRBD2. CDR1 is MGHRA and CDR2 is YSYEKL in the germline V gene. Germline trimming cut 1 base from V and 0 bases from J; bases unmatched to any gene: 3. The CDR3 runs 15 residues. This chain's CDR3 is CASSQGGLFSYEQYF. The CDR3 DNA sequence: TGCGCCAGCAGCCAAGGGGGACTATTCTCCTACGAGCAGTACTTC.

The CDR3: CASSYQDRGGQPQHF. CDR3 nucleotide sequence: TGTGCCAGCAGCTACCAAGACAGGGGGGGTCAGCCCCAGCATTTT. The chain recombines TRBV7-2 with TRBJ1-5; 9 bases are a match to TRBD1. The CDR3 is made up of 15 amino acids. The junction had 7 bases not matched to a gene; V was cut back by 4 bases and J by 6 bases. CDR1 and CDR2 from the germline V gene are SGHTA and FQGNSA.

This chain uses TRBV5-1 with TRBJ1-4; D ambiguous. There are 12 residues in the CDR3. Germline CDR1 and CDR2: SGHRS and YFSETQ. V was clipped by 4 bases and J by 7 bases, with 8 bases between them. The CDR3 loop is CASSPGSEKLFF. DNA for the CDR3: TGCGCCAGCAGCCCAGGTAGTGAAAAACTGTTTTTT.

The rearrangement links TRBV7-9 to TRBJ1-2, with 8 positions matching TRBD1. Germline V gene lookup returns CDR1 SEHNR and CDR2 FQNEAQ (reference sequence). The CDR3 runs 15 residues. J was trimmed by 5 bases and V by 5 bases; bases with no gene match: 10. The DNA of the CDR3 is TGTGCCAGCAGCCCTGGGACAGGATATTTTTATGGCTACACCTTC. Translating gives CASSPGTGYFYGYTF.

This chain uses TRBV7-2 with TRBJ2-2; 8 bases are a match to TRBD2. Germline values: CDR1 SGHTA, CDR2 FQGNSA. The CDR3 totals 16 residues. The V segment lost 5 bases and the J segment 4 bases; nucleotides outside the gene matches: 9. CDR3 sequence: CASSPRVAGRTGELFF. Written as DNA, the CDR3 is TGTGCCAGCAGCCCCCGGGTAGCGGGGCGCACCGGGGAGCTGTTTTTT.

About this clonotype itself: Its ends do not fully match the called genes, so a read error is possible. This chain joins TRBV10-3 and TRBJ2-5, with TRBD2 identical over 10 bases. CDR1 ENHRY and CDR2 SYGVKD come from the germline V gene. The CDR3 is made up of 17 amino acids. The CDR3 DNA reads as TGTGCCAGCAGTTCCCCTCCCGGGCTAGCGGGAGTGGAGACCCAGTACTTC. It yields the protein CASSSPPGLAGVETQYF.

The chain recombines TRBV5-4 with TRBJ2-2, with D unclear. This CDR3 is built from 14 residues. V lost 3 bases to trimming and J lost 6 bases, with 12 bases between them. Germline values: CDR1 SGHNT, CDR2 YYREEE (reference sequence). The CDR3 coding sequence is TGTGCCAGCAGCTGGGCTCGCAACGCCGGGGAGCTGTTTTTT. Encoded protein: CASSWARNAGELFF.

The J gene is TRBJ1-2, the V gene TRBV20-1; 8 positions match TRBD1. V lost 5 bases to trimming and J lost 6 bases; unmatched junction nucleotides: 17. Germline loops: CDR1 DFQATT, CDR2 SNEGSKA (reference sequence). CDR3 length: 16 residues. CDR3 in DNA: TGCAGTGCTCCCTATATGAGCAGGGGGCGGGACGATGGCTACACCTTC. Protein sequence: CSAPYMSRGRDDGYTF.